Listed below are T cell receptor beta chains from one sample, sequenced in a study of blood T cells in healthy people across ages. TCRdb analysed the 5' RACE reads with MiXCR anew, one entry per CDR3 protein. The table includes over 1.5 million distinct CDR3 sequences, around half detected once. The sequenced sample was blood. These TCRs come from a woman aged 35 to 49 in good health. Both conserved end residues are part of each CDR3. The D gene is left open where the match is weak. A row's size may be missing; if present it is once, few, many or a size class.

v_call	d_call	clone_size	j_call	cdr3_aa	cdr3_nt
TRBV28	TRBD1	-	TRBJ2-4	CASRPTQGAVAKNIQYF	TGTGCCAGCAGACCCACCCAGGGGGCAGTAGCCAAAAACATTCAGTACTTC
TRBV29-1	TRBD1	-	TRBJ2-3	CSVEGTASTDTQYF	TGCAGCGTTGAGGGGACAGCTAGCACAGATACGCAGTATTTT
TRBV3-1	-	few	TRBJ2-7	CASSQGLQTYYEQYF	TGTGCCAGCAGCCAAGGTTTACAGACCTACTACGAGCAGTACTTC
TRBV10-3	TRBD2	once	TRBJ2-4	CATSDSGGRVDKNIQYF	TGTGCCACCAGTGACTCGGGGGGTCGTGTTGACAAAAACATTCAGTACTTC
TRBV6-5	TRBD1	-	TRBJ2-1	CASSQDRGGTNEQFF	TGTGCCAGCAGTCAGGACAGGGGTGGTACGAATGAGCAGTTCTTC
TRBV6-5	-	few	TRBJ1-2	CASSYSGVGRGYTF	TGTGCCAGCAGTTACTCGGGGGTAGGTCGTGGCTACACCTTC
TRBV4-1	TRBD2	-	TRBJ2-1	CASSQDRTSGGAADNEQFF	TGCGCCAGCAGCCAAGACAGGACTAGCGGGGGGGCCGCGGACAATGAGCAGTTCTTC
TRBV28	TRBD2	-	TRBJ2-5	CASRQGLAKNEQYF	TGTGCCAGCAGACAGGGACTAGCGAAGAATGAGCAGTACTTC
TRBV5-1	TRBD1	-	TRBJ1-1	CASSWGQGNTEAFF	TGCGCCAGCAGCTGGGGACAGGGGAACACTGAAGCTTTCTTT
TRBV29-1	-	-	TRBJ1-5	CSVQRGSNQPQHF	TGCAGCGTGCAAAGGGGGAGCAATCAGCCCCAGCATTTT
TRBV12-3/TRBV12-4	-	-	TRBJ2-1	CASSFGVASSEQFF	TGTGCCAGCAGTTTCGGAGTAGCTAGTAGTGAGCAGTTCTTC
TRBV7-4	-	few	TRBJ2-5	CASSSRGASLETQYF	TGTGCCAGCAGCTCCAGGGGGGCCTCCCTCGAGACCCAGTACTTC
TRBV7-2	-	-	TRBJ2-2	CASSLGGARINTGELFF	TGTGCCAGCAGCTTGGGGGGCGCACGGATTAATACCGGGGAGCTGTTTTTT
TRBV20-1	TRBD1	-	TRBJ2-5	CSARKLNSGQQETQYF	TGCAGTGCTAGAAAACTAAATTCGGGACAGCAAGAGACCCAGTACTTC
TRBV3-1	-	-	TRBJ2-7	CASSLGLLVTDEQYF	TGTGCCAGCAGCCTTGGCTTACTAGTTACCGACGAGCAGTACTTC
TRBV7-2	TRBD2	-	TRBJ2-3	CASSSRTSGAPSGTQYF	TGTGCCAGCAGCTCAAGGACTAGCGGGGCGCCATCAGGCACGCAGTATTTT
TRBV5-5	-	-	TRBJ2-7	CASSPPNGNEQYF	TGTGCCAGCAGCCCCCCTAACGGGAACGAGCAGTACTTC
TRBV6-2/TRBV6-3	TRBD2	-	TRBJ2-7	CASSAHQGLAGGSSYEQYF	TGTGCCAGCAGCGCTCATCAAGGACTAGCGGGGGGGAGCTCCTACGAGCAGTACTTC
TRBV4-2	-	-	TRBJ2-5	CASSEKWGTQETQYF	TGTGCCAGCAGTGAAAAGTGGGGGACTCAAGAGACCCAGTACTTC
TRBV12-3/TRBV12-4	TRBD2	-	TRBJ2-1	CASSLAAGGAWNEQFF	TGTGCCAGCAGTTTAGCGGCCGGGGGGGCCTGGAATGAGCAGTTCTTC
TRBV20-1	TRBD1	-	TRBJ2-3	CSAPTGQSGDTDTQYF	TGCAGTGCTCCCACGGGACAGAGTGGGGACACAGATACGCAGTATTTT
TRBV28	-	-	TRBJ2-1	CASSPRQETYNEQFF	TGTGCCAGCAGTCCTCGACAGGAGACCTACAATGAGCAGTTCTTC
TRBV20-1	-	-	TRBJ2-5	CSARVFGTPLGTQYF	TGCAGTGCTAGAGTTTTTGGGACCCCGTTAGGGACCCAGTACTTC
TRBV10-2	-	few	TRBJ1-2	CASSEQAGGYGYTF	TGCGCCAGCAGTGAGCAAGCCGGGGGCTATGGCTACACCTTC
TRBV20-1	-	-	TRBJ2-3	CSAPKGARTDTQYF	TGCAGTGCCCCTAAAGGGGCGCGCACAGATACGCAGTATTTT
TRBV7-2	TRBD2	-	TRBJ2-1	CASSSGGTYEQFF	TGTGCCAGCAGCTCGGGGGGGACTTATGAGCAGTTCTTC
TRBV7-9	-	-	TRBJ2-1	CASSPQRGRKETQFF	TGTGCCAGCAGCCCTCAAAGGGGCCGAAAAGAGACCCAGTTCTTC
TRBV20-1	-	once	TRBJ2-1	CSARDLQGENKRNEQFF	TGCAGTGCTAGAGATTTACAGGGTGAGAACAAGCGGAATGAGCAGTTCTTC
TRBV11-2	TRBD1	-	TRBJ2-7	CASSSRQGDTYEQYF	TGTGCCAGCAGCTCCCGACAGGGGGATACCTACGAGCAGTACTTC
TRBV20-1	-	-	TRBJ2-7	CSARVSGRSYEQYF	TGCAGTGCTAGAGTAAGCGGACGCTCCTACGAGCAGTACTTC
TRBV28	TRBD2	-	TRBJ2-4	CASSYPSGGGSLAKNIQYF	TGTGCCAGCAGTTATCCTAGCGGGGGGGGTTCTCTAGCCAAAAACATTCAGTACTTC
TRBV4-3	-	-	TRBJ2-5	CASSQDWSVQETQYF	TGCGCCAGCAGCCAAGACTGGTCAGTCCAAGAGACCCAGTACTTC
TRBV19	-	-	TRBJ1-2	CASSPFLVGYGYTF	TGTGCCAGTAGTCCATTCTTAGTCGGCTATGGCTACACCTTC
TRBV12-3/TRBV12-4	-	-	TRBJ2-4	CASSLLALQYF	TGTGCCAGCAGTTTATTGGCACTTCAGTACTTC